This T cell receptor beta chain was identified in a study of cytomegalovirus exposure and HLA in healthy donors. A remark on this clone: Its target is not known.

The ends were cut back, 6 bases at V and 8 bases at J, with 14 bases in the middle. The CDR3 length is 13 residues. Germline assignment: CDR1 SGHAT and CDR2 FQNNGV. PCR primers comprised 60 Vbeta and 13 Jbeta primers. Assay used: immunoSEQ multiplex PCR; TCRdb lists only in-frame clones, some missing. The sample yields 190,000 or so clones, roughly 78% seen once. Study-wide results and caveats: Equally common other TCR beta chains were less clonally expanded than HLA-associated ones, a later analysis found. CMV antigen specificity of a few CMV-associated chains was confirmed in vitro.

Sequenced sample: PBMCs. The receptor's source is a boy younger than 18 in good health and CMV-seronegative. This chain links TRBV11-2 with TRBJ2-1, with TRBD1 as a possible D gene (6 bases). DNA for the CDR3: TGTGCCAGCAGACCTCAGGGGTTCCATGAGCAGTTCTTC. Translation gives CASRPQGFHEQFF. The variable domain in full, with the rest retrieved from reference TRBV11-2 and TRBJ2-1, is EAGVAQSPRYKIIEKRQSVAFWCNPISGHATLYWYQQILGQGPKLLIQFQNNGVVDDSQLPKDRFSAERLKGVDSTLKIQPAKLEDSAVYLCASRPQGFHEQFFGPGTRLTVL.